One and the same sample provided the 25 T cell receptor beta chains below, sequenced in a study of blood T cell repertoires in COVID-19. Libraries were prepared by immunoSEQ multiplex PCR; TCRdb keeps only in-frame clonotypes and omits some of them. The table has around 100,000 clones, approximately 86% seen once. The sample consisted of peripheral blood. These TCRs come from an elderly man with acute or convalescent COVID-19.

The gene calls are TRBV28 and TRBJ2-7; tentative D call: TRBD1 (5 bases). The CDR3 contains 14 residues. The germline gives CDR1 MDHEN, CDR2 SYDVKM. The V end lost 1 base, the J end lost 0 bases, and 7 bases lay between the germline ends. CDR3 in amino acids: CASSLSGPSYEQYF. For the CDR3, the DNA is TGTGCCAGCAGTTTATCAGGGCCCTCCTACGAGCAGTACTTC. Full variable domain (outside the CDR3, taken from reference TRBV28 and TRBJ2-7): DVKVTQSSRYLVKRTGEKVFLECVQDMDHENMFWYRQDPGLGLRLIYFSYDVKMKEKGDIPEGYSVSREKKERFSLILESASTNQTSMYLCASSLSGPSYEQYFGPGTRLTVT.

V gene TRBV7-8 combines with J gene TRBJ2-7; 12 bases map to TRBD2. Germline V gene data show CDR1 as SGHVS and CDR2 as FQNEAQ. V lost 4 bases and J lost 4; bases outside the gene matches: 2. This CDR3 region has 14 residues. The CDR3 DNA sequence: TGTGCCAGCAGCTCTAGCGGGAGGGCGTACGAGCAGTACTTC. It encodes CASSSSGRAYEQYF. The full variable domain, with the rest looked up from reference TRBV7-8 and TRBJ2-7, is GAGVSQSPRYKVAKRGQDVALRCDPISGHVSLFWYQQALGQGPEFLTYFQNEAQLDKSGLPSDRFFAERPEGSVSTLKIQRTQQEDSAVYLCASSSSGRAYEQYFGPGTRLTVT.

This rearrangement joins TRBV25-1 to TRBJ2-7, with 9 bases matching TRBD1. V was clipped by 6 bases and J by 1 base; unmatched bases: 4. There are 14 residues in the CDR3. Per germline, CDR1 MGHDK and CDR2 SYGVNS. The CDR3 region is CASRGQGGSYEQYF. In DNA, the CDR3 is TGTGCCAGCAGGGGACAGGGCGGATCCTACGAGCAGTACTTC.

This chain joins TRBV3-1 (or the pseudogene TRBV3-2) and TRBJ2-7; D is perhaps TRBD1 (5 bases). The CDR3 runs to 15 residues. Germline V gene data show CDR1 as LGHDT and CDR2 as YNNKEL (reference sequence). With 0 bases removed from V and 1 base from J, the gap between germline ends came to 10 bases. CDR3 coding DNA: TGTGCCAGCAGCCAAGAATTGCCAGGGTCCTACGAGCAGTACTTC. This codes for CASSQELPGSYEQYF.

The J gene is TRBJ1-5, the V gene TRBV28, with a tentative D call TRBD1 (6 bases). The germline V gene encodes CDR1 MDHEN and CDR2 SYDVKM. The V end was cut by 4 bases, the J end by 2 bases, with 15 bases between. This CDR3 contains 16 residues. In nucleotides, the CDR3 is TGTGCCAGCAGTTGGGGGCACCTCGTAGGCAATCAGCCCCAGCATTTT. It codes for CASSWGHLVGNQPQHF.

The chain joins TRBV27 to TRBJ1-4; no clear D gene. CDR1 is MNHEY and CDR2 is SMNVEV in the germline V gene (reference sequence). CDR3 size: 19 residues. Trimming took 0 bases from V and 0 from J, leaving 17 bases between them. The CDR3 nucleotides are TGTGCCAGCAGTTTATCGGCCCCGGGGAGAATTGCAACTAATGAAAAACTGTTTTTT. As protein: CASSLSAPGRIATNEKLFF.

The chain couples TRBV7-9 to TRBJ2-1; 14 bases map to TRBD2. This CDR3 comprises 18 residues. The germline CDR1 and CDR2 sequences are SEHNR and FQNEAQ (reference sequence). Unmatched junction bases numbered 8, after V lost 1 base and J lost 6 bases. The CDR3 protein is CASSLGLAGGPGGNEQFF. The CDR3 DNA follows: TGTGCCAGCAGCTTAGGACTAGCGGGAGGGCCAGGGGGCAATGAGCAGTTCTTC. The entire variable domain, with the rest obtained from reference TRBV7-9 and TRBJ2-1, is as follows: DTGVSQNPRHKITKRGQNVTFRCDPISEHNRLYWYRQTLGQGPEFLTYFQNEAQLEKSRLLSDRFSAERPKGSFSTLEIQRTEQGDSAMYLCASSLGLAGGPGGNEQFFGPGTRLTVL.

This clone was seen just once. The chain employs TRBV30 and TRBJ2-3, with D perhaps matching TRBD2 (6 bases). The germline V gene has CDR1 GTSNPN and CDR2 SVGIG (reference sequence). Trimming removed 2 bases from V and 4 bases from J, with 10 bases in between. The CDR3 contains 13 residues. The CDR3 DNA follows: TGTGCCTGGAGTCCCGGGACTCCAGATACGCAGTATTTT. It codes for CAWSPGTPDTQYF.

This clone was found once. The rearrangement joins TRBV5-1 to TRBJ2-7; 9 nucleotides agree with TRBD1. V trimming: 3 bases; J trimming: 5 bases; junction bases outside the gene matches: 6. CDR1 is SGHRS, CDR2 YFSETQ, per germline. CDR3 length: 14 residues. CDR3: CASSSRQGGNEQYF. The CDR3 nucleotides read TGCGCCAGCAGCTCACGACAGGGGGGGAACGAGCAGTACTTC.

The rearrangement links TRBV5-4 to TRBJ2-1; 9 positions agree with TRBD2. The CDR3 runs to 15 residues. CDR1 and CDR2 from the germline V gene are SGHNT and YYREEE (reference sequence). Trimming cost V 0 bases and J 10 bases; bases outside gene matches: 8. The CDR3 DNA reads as TGTGCCAGCAGCTTGGGAGCGGGAGGTTCGAAAGAGCAGTTCTTC. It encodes CASSLGAGGSKEQFF. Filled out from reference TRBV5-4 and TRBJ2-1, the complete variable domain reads ETGVTQSPTHLIKTRGQQVTLRCSSQSGHNTVSWYQQALGQGPQFIFQYYREEENGRGNFPPRFSGLQFPNYSSELNVNALELDDSALYLCASSLGAGGSKEQFFGPGTRLTVL.

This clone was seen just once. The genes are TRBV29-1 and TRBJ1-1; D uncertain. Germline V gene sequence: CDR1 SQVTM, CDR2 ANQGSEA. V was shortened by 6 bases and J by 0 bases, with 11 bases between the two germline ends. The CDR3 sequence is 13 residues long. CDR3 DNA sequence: TGCAGCGTATTTAATAGTATGAACACTGAAGCTTTCTTT. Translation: CSVFNSMNTEAFF.

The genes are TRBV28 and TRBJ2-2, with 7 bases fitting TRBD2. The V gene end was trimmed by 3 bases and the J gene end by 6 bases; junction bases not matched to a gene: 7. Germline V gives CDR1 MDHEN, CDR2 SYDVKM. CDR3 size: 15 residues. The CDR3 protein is CASSLGEGQAGELFF. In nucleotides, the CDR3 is TGTGCCAGCAGTTTGGGGGAGGGCCAGGCCGGGGAGCTGTTTTTT.

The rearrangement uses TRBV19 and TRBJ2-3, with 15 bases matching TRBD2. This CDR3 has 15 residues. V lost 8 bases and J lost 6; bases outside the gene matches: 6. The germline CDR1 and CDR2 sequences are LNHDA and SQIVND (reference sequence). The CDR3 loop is CASSMGLAGGDTQYF. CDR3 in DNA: TGTGCCAGTTCCATGGGACTAGCGGGAGGTGATACGCAGTATTTT.

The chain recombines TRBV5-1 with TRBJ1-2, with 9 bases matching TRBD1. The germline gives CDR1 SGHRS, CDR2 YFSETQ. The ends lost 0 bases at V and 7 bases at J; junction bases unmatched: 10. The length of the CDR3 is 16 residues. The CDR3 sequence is CASSLGMWGQGTGYTF. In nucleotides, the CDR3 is TGCGCCAGCAGCTTGGGGATGTGGGGACAGGGCACTGGCTACACCTTC.

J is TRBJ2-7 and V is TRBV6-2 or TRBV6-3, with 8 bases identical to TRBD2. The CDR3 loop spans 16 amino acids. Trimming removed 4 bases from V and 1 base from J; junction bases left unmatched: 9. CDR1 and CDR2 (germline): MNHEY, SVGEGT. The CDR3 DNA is TGTGCCAGCAGTTCACCGCGGGCTAGCGGGTCCTACGAGCAGTACTTC. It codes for CASSSPRASGSYEQYF.

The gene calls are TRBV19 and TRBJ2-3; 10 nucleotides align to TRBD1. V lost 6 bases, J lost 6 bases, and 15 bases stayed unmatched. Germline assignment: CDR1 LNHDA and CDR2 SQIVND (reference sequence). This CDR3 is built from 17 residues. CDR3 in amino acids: CASRGDRGLKNPDTQYF. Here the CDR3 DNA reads TGTGCCAGTAGGGGGGACAGGGGCTTAAAGAATCCCGATACGCAGTATTTT.

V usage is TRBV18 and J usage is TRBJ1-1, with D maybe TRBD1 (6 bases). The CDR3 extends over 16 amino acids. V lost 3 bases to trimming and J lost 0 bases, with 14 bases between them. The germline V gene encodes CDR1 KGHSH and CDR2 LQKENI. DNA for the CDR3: TGTGCCAGCTCACCCTTGACCGGGACATTGAACACTGAAGCTTTCTTT. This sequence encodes CASSPLTGTLNTEAFF.

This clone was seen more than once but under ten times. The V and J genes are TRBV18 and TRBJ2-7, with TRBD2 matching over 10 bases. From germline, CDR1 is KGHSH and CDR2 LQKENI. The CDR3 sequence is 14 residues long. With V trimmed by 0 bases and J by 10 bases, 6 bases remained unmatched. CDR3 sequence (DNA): TGTGCCAGCTCACCACCCCTAGCGGGAGAAAAACAGTACTTC. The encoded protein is CASSPPLAGEKQYF.

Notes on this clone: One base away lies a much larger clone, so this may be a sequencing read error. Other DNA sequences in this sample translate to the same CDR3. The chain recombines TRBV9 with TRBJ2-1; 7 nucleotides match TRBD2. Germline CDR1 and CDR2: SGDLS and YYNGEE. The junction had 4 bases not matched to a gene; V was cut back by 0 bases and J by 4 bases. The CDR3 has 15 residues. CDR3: CASSVELAEYNEQFF. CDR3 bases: TGTGCCAGCAGCGTAGAGCTAGCGGAGTACAATGAGCAGTTCTTC.

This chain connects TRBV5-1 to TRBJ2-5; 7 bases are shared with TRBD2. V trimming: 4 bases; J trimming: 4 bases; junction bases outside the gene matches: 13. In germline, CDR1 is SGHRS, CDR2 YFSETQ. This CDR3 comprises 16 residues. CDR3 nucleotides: TGCGCCAGCAGCAACCCGACTAGCCGGGTGGGAGAGACCCAGTACTTC. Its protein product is CASSNPTSRVGETQYF.

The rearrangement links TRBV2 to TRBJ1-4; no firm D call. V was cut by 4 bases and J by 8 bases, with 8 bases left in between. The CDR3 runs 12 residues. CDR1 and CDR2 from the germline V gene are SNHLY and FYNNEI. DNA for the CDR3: TGTGCCAGCAGTGGAGTAAGAGAAAAACTGTTTTTT. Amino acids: CASSGVREKLFF.

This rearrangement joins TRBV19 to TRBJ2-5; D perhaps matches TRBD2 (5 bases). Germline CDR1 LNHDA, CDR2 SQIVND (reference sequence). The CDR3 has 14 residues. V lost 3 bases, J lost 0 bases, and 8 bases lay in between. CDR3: CASSMGGYQETQYF. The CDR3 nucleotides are TGTGCCAGTAGTATGGGCGGGTACCAAGAGACCCAGTACTTC.

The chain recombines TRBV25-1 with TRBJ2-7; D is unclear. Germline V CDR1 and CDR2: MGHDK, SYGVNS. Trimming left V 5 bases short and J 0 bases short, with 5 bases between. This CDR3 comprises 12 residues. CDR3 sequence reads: CASSTTSYEQYF. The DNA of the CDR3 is TGTGCCAGCAGTACTACCTCCTACGAGCAGTACTTC.

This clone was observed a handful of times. Written as DNA, the CDR3 is TGTGCCAGCAGCTTACCCCTACCACCCCTCCACTTT. It is translated as CASSLPLPPLHF. The V gene is TRBV7-2, the J gene TRBJ1-6, with D unresolved. This CDR3 is built from 12 residues. With 2 bases removed from V and 11 bases from J, the gap between germline ends came to 7 bases. Looked up from germline, CDR1 is SGHTA and CDR2 is FQGNSA. Together with reference TRBV7-2 and TRBJ1-6, the CDR3 gives the full variable domain: GAGVSQSPSNKVTEKGKDVELRCDPISGHTALYWYRQSLGQGLEFLIYFQGNSAPDKSGLPSDRFSAERTGGSVSTLTIQRTQQEDSAVYLCASSLPLPPLHFGNGTRLTVT.

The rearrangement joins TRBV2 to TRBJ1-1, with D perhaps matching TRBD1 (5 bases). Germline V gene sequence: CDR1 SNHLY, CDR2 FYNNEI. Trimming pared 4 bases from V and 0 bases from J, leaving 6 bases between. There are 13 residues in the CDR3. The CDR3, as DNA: TGTGCCAGCAGTGGACAGATGAACACTGAAGCTTTCTTT. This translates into CASSGQMNTEAFF.